A single sample is the source of the 23 T cell receptor beta chains below, sequenced in a study of blood T cell repertoires in COVID-19. The method was immunoSEQ multiplex PCR; TCRdb's version includes in-frame clones alone and lacks a portion of them. The sample yields approximately 200,000 clones, roughly 88% seen once. What was sequenced was PBMCs or T cells enriched from blood (not recorded which). The receptors originated from a woman in her 30s who had recovered from COVID-19.

The J gene is TRBJ2-5, the V gene TRBV19; D call uncertain. Germline CDR1 LNHDA, CDR2 SQIVND (reference sequence). There are 12 residues in the CDR3. V dropped 8 bases and J dropped 1 base, with 8 bases sitting between them. The CDR3 DNA sequence: TGTGCCAGTGGGCCAGCCCAAGAGACCCAGTACTTC. Translation: CASGPAQETQYF.

This chain links TRBV13 with TRBJ1-2; D uncertain. In germline, CDR1 is PRHDT, CDR2 FYEKMQ (reference sequence). Trimming cost V 4 bases and J 7 bases, with 10 bases left between them. The CDR3 extends over 12 amino acids. CDR3 sequence: CASSSGVAGYTF. CDR3 bases: TGTGCCAGCAGCTCCGGTGTCGCTGGCTACACCTTC. The whole variable domain, remainder taken from reference TRBV13 and TRBJ1-2, is AAGVIQSPRHLIKEKRETATLKCYPIPRHDTVYWYQQGPGQDPQFLISFYEKMQSDKGSIPDRFSAQQFSDYHSELNMSSLELGDSALYFCASSSGVAGYTFGSGTRLTVV.

Regarding this clone: One junction end does not reproduce the germline sequence, and a read error may be involved. The chain recombines TRBV2 with TRBJ2-3, with unresolved D. CDR3 length: 13 amino acids. CDR1 and CDR2 (germline): SNHLY, FYNNEI. The CDR3 here is CVSTPPGTDTQYF. DNA of the CDR3: TGTGTCAGCACACCCCCAGGCACAGATACGCAGTATTTT.

The J gene is TRBJ2-1, the V gene TRBV24-1; TRBD1 might be the D (6 bases). Germline assignment: CDR1 KGHDR and CDR2 SFDVKD. The V end was cut by 2 bases, the J end by 8 bases, with 18 bases between. The CDR3 totals 16 residues. The CDR3 loop is CATSDSGEGIGDEQFF. CDR3 nucleotides: TGTGCCACCAGTGATTCAGGGGAAGGGATCGGGGATGAGCAGTTCTTC.

The chain carries TRBV7-9 and TRBJ1-2, with D perhaps TRBD1 (5 bases). Germline V gene sequence: CDR1 SEHNR, CDR2 FQNEAQ (reference sequence). This CDR3 has 15 amino acids. V was cut by 2 bases and J by 5 bases, with 15 bases left in between. This CDR3 is CASSLSVPGLYGYTF. The CDR3 DNA follows: TGTGCCAGCAGCTTAAGCGTACCGGGACTTTATGGCTACACCTTC.

This chain joins TRBV4-1 and TRBJ2-7; 9 bases match TRBD2. This CDR3 contains 18 residues. V lost 0 bases to trimming and J lost 5 bases; unmatched junction nucleotides: 14. CDR1 MGHRA and CDR2 YSYEKL come from the germline V gene. For the CDR3, the DNA is TGCGCCAGCAGCCAAGATCGATTTGGAGCGGGAGGTTCCCACGAGCAGTACTTC. Translation: CASSQDRFGAGGSHEQYF.

V and J are TRBV6-2 or TRBV6-3 and TRBJ1-5; 9 bases map to TRBD1. CDR1 is MNHEY, CDR2 SVGEGT, per germline. The CDR3 has 16 amino acids. J gave up 5 bases and V 4 bases, and 9 bases lay outside the gene matches. The CDR3 sequence: CASSFDDRGGYQPQHF. CDR3 sequence (DNA): TGTGCCAGCAGTTTCGATGACAGGGGGGGCTATCAGCCCCAGCATTTT.

This clone was picked up one time. The chain uses TRBV3-1 (or the pseudogene TRBV3-2) and TRBJ2-4; D unresolved. The CDR3 covers 17 residues. V lost 0 bases, J lost 0 bases, and 12 bases lay in between. Germline V CDR1 and CDR2: LGHDT, YNNKEL (reference sequence). The CDR3 here is CASSQDAVSLAKNIQYF. Here the CDR3 DNA reads TGTGCCAGCAGCCAAGATGCGGTATCGCTAGCCAAAAACATTCAGTACTTC.

The chain couples TRBV7-6 to TRBJ1-1, with D unresolved. The CDR3 totals 14 residues. Germline loops: CDR1 SGHVS, CDR2 FNYEAQ. V lost 4 bases and J lost 0, with 9 bases in between. In DNA, the CDR3 is TGTGCCAGCAGCTCAATCGCGGTGAACACTGAAGCTTTCTTT. Encoded protein: CASSSIAVNTEAFF.

This chain joins TRBV27 and TRBJ1-1; the D gene is possibly TRBD1 (6 bases). CDR3 length equals 13 residues. V lost 6 bases and J lost 6, with 14 bases in between. The germline CDR1 and CDR2 sequences are MNHEY and SMNVEV (reference sequence). This chain's CDR3 is CASSGYYRAEAFF. The CDR3 region has the DNA TGTGCCAGCAGCGGATACTACAGGGCTGAAGCTTTCTTT.

V usage is TRBV7-8 and J usage is TRBJ2-1; TRBD2 matches at 14 bases. Germline CDR1 reads SGHVS; CDR2 reads FQNEAQ. This CDR3 contains 16 residues. After removal of 5 bases from V and 5 bases from J, the junction contained 5 bases not matched to a gene. CDR3 amino acids: CASSRLAGGLDNEQFF. For the CDR3, the DNA is TGTGCCAGCAGCCGACTAGCGGGAGGGTTAGACAATGAGCAGTTCTTC.

This chain links TRBV15 with TRBJ2-5; the match to TRBD2 covers 8 bases. This CDR3 region has 17 residues. V shed 2 bases and J 3 bases; nucleotides not matched to a gene: 11. From germline, CDR1 is LNHNV and CDR2 YYDKDF (reference sequence). CDR3 in DNA: TGTGCCACCAGCAGACCCCCCCTCTCACTAGCGGAAGAGACCCAGTACTTC. This gives the protein CATSRPPLSLAEETQYF.

This sequence joins TRBV11-3 and TRBJ2-3; 8 nucleotides align to TRBD2. This CDR3 is 13 amino acids long. V trimming: 5 bases; J trimming: 5 bases; junction bases outside the gene matches: 3. Germline CDR1 and CDR2: SGHNT and YENEEA. CDR3 nucleotides: TGTGCCAGCAGCCGACTAGCGCGAGATACGCAGTATTTT. Translation gives CASSRLARDTQYF.

V gene TRBV7-2 combines with J gene TRBJ1-2; weak D call: TRBD1 (6 bases). The CDR3 length is 15 residues. The germline CDR1 and CDR2 sequences are SGHTA and FQGNSA. Trimming stripped 5 bases from V and 6 bases from J, with 19 bases between. Here the CDR3 DNA reads TGTGCCAGCAGCGACAGGTCCGGGGCTAAGGATGGCTACACCTTC. This translates into CASSDRSGAKDGYTF.

The chain links TRBV13 to TRBJ2-7; 12 nucleotides align to TRBD2. CDR3 size: 15 residues. V was clipped by 6 bases and J by 6 bases; unmatched bases: 9. Germline lookup yields CDR1 PRHDT and CDR2 FYEKMQ (reference sequence). CDR3 nucleotide sequence: TGTGCCAGCAGTCAGACTAGCGGGAGATGGAGCGAGCAGTACTTC. The encoded protein is CASSQTSGRWSEQYF. Full variable domain (remainder filled in from reference TRBV13 and TRBJ2-7): AAGVIQSPRHLIKEKRETATLKCYPIPRHDTVYWYQQGPGQDPQFLISFYEKMQSDKGSIPDRFSAQQFSDYHSELNMSSLELGDSALYFCASSQTSGRWSEQYFGPGTRLTVT.

This chain joins TRBV2 and TRBJ2-7; 7 nucleotides line up with TRBD2. Germline CDR1 is SNHLY and CDR2 is FYNNEI. With 4 bases clipped from V and 11 bases from J, the junction kept 5 bases outside the gene matches. This CDR3 spans 11 amino acids. The DNA of the CDR3 is TGTGCCAGCAGTGGGGAGGGGTCAGAGTACTTC. Amino acids: CASSGEGSEYF.

This chain links TRBV28 with TRBJ1-2, with D possibly matching TRBD1 (5 bases). CDR1 MDHEN and CDR2 SYDVKM come from the germline V gene. Trimming removed 1 base at V and 4 bases at J, with 10 bases between. CDR3 length equals 14 residues. Written as DNA, the CDR3 is TGTGCCAGCAGTTTATCCGAGGGACTCTATGGCTACACCTTC. It encodes CASSLSEGLYGYTF.

The V and J genes are TRBV29-1 and TRBJ1-2; weak D call: TRBD1 (5 bases). V was pared by 3 bases and J by 7 bases, with 18 bases between. This CDR3 region has 14 residues. Germline loops: CDR1 SQVTM, CDR2 ANQGSEA. The CDR3 nucleotides are TGCAGCGTTGACTCCAAACGGGGACTAGGTGGCTACACCTTC. Translation gives CSVDSKRGLGGYTF.

The rearrangement joins TRBV3-1 (or the pseudogene TRBV3-2) to TRBJ2-1; no reliable D call. V lost 3 bases, J lost 0 bases, and 9 bases lay in between. The CDR3 contains 15 residues. Germline V gene lookup returns CDR1 LGHDT and CDR2 YNNKEL (reference sequence). The CDR3 nucleotides read TGTGCCAGCAGCCACTTGTCGAGCTCCTACAATGAGCAGTTCTTC. Amino acids: CASSHLSSSYNEQFF.

The chain combines TRBV19 with TRBJ1-3; 7 bases match TRBD1. Germline CDR1 LNHDA, CDR2 SQIVND (reference sequence). V shed 7 bases, J shed 6 bases, and the junction held 9 bases outside the gene matches. The CDR3 is 14 residues long. Here the CDR3 DNA reads TGTGCCAGTACCCGGACAGGAGCGGAAAACACCATATATTTT. It yields the protein CASTRTGAENTIYF.

V usage is TRBV5-1 and J usage is TRBJ2-1, with 7 bases fitting TRBD2. Per germline, CDR1 SGHRS and CDR2 YFSETQ. Unmatched junction bases numbered 5, after V lost 4 bases and J lost 4 bases. The CDR3 length is 14 residues. As DNA, the CDR3 is TGCGCCAGCAGCCGGGACTATGCTTACAATGAGCAGTTCTTC. Amino acids: CASSRDYAYNEQFF.

The chain combines TRBV7-9 with TRBJ2-2; 12 nucleotides match TRBD2. Trimming cost V 5 bases and J 0 bases; bases outside gene matches: 4. This CDR3 is 17 amino acids long. Germline V CDR1 and CDR2: SEHNR, FQNEAQ (reference sequence). The CDR3 here is CASSPLAGGTNTGELFF. The CDR3 region has the DNA TGTGCCAGCAGCCCGCTAGCGGGAGGGACGAACACCGGGGAGCTGTTTTTT.

The rearrangement uses TRBV5-4 and TRBJ2-2, with TRBD1 matching 8 bases. Germline V gene data show CDR1 as SGHNT and CDR2 as YYREEE (reference sequence). This CDR3 spans 15 amino acids. The junction had 4 bases not matched to a gene; V was cut back by 0 bases and J by 6 bases. As DNA, the CDR3 is TGTGCCAGCAGCTTGGACCAGGGGGCGCCCGGGGAGCTGTTTTTT. As protein: CASSLDQGAPGELFF.